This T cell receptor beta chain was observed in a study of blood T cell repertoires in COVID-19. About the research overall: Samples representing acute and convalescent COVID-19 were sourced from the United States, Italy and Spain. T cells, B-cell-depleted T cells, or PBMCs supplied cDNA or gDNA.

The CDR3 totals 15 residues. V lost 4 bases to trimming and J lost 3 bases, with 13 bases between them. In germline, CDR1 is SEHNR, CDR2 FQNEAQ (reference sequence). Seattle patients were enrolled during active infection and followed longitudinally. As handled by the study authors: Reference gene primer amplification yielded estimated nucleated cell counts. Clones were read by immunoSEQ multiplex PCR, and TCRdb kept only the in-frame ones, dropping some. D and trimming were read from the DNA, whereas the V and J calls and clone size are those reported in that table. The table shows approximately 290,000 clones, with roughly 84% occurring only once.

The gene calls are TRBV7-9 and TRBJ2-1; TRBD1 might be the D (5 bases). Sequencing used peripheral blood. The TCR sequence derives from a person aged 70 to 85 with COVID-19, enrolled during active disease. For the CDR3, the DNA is TGTGCCAGCAGCTCCTGGCGCAGGGACTACAATGAGCAGTTCTTC. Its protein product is CASSSWRRDYNEQFF.